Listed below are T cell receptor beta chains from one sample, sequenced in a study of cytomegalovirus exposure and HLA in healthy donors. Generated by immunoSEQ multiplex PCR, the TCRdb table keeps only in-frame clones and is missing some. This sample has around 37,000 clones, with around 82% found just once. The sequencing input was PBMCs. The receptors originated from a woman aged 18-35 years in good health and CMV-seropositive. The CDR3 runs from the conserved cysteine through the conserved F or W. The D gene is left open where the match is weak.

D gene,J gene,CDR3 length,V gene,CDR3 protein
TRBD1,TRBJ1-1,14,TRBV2,CASRPRDSNTEAFF
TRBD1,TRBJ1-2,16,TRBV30,CAWSLRTGGGLGGYTF
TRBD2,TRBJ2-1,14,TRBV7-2,CASSLVGGANEQFF
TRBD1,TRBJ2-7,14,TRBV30,CALLGTGLSYEQYF
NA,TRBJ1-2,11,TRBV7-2,CASTGGIGYTF
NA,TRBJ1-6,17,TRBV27,CASSHLEERQGNSPLHF
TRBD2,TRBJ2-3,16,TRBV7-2,CASSFEAGGRTDTQYF
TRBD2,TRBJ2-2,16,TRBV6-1,CASSGTSGGITGELFF
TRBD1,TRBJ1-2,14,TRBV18,CASSPSGQNYGYTF
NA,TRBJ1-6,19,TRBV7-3,CASSPLQGSESSYNSPLHF
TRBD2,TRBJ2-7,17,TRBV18,CASSPVDSGRIVYEQYF
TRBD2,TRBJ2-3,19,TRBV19,CASTNTGTSGSFWSDTQYF
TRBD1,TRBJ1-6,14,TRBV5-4,CASSFDRGYSPLHF
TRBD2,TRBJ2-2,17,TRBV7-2,CASSLFGGSITTGELFF
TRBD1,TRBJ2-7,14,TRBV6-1,CASSVDRGNYEQYF
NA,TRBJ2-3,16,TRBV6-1,CASSDRERSLTDTQYF
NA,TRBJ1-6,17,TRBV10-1,CASMRAGASSYNSPLHF
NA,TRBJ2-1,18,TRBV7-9,CASSLQNRLEGVHNEQFF
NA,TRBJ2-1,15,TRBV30,CAWSVGQSSYNEQFF
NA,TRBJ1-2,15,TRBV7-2,CASSSGWATNYGYTF
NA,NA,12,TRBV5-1,CASSTGQYEQYF
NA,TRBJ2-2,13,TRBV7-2,CATEGVNTGELFF